The 4 T cell receptor beta chains in this list originate from one sample, sequenced in a study of resident and recirculating memory T cells in vitiligo (dated 2018 in TCRdb). The library was built by means of the immunoSEQ multiplex PCR assay. TCRdb limited this immuneACCESS table to in-frame rearrangements with V and J called. A share of clones is missing; checked studies link under half to unresolved V genes, and the rest is unexplained. This sample holds around 78,000 clones; about 90% were observed only once. About 5% of the sample goes to the ten largest clones. Input material: blood. The receptor source for this set is a male donor with vitiligo.

This chain joins TRBV11-2 and TRBJ2-7; 10 nucleotides align to TRBD2. Trimming took 6 bases from V and 5 from J; bases not matched to a gene: 10. The CDR3 extends over 15 amino acids. Germline V gene sequence: CDR1 SGHAT, CDR2 FQNNGV. CDR3 in amino acids: CASRPKREGTHEQYF. In DNA form, the CDR3 reads TGTGCCAGCAGACCTAAGCGGGAGGGCACCCACGAGCAGTACTTC.

In its sample, this clone was seen a few times. The V gene is TRBV15, the J gene TRBJ1-1; the D is unclear. This CDR3 is 13 amino acids long. Germline CDR1 and CDR2: LNHNV and YYDKDF (reference sequence). Trimming took off 3 bases at V and 1 base at J, with 6 bases between the two ends. CDR3 sequence reads: CATSRGQNTEAFF. The CDR3 DNA reads as TGTGCCACCAGCAGGGGCCAGAACACTGAAGCTTTCTTT.

The chain uses TRBV6-5 and TRBJ2-7; D is unclear. The V gene's germline CDR1 is MNHEY and CDR2 SVGAGI. There are 14 residues in the CDR3. The V and J ends lost 6 bases and 0 bases respectively, with 12 bases between them. This chain's CDR3 is CASRPSLGSYEQYF. The CDR3 bases are TGTGCCAGCAGGCCCAGTCTTGGCTCCTACGAGCAGTACTTC.

The V call is TRBV7-9, the J call TRBJ2-7, with 13 bases lining up with TRBD2. Germline assignment: CDR1 SEHNR and CDR2 FQNEAQ (reference sequence). V dropped 7 bases and J dropped 7; count of bases not matched to a gene: 10. The CDR3 consists of 15 residues. For the CDR3, the DNA is TGTGCCAGCACCTCAACCGGGACTAGCGGGACAGAGCAGTACTTC. Amino acid sequence: CASTSTGTSGTEQYF.